This TCR beta chain was recovered during a study of shared clonotypes between healthy human individuals. At the level of the study: There were three CD4 naive, three CD4 memory, two CD8 naive and one CD8 memory plates per donor. Study-wide results and limits: Only blood was sampled; tissue repertoires likely differ.

The germline V gene encodes CDR1 SGHTA and CDR2 FQGNSA. Trimming at V came to 6 bases and at J to 6 bases, leaving 17 bases not matched to a gene. This CDR3 spans 16 amino acids. Profiling relied on immunoSEQ multiplex PCR, and the TCRdb table lists in-frame clones only, not all of them. Of 550,000 to 850,000 clones listed, 55% to 75% are singletons. This clone has only one observation. No antigen is known for it. The chain couples TRBV7-2 to TRBJ2-7; the match to TRBD2 covers 7 bases. This TCR was recovered from a woman aged 30 to 39 in good health. The sample consisted of memory CD4+ T cells sorted from blood. Noted subset: CD45RA-negative fraction. The CDR3 bases are TGTGCCAGCAGACGAACGGTCCTAGCGGACCTAGGCGAGCAGTACTTC. Protein: CASRRTVLADLGEQYF. Using reference TRBV7-2 and TRBJ2-7 for the parts outside the CDR3, the full variable domain is GAGVSQSPSNKVTEKGKDVELRCDPISGHTALYWYRQSLGQGLEFLIYFQGNSAPDKSGLPSDRFSAERTGGSVSTLTIQRTQQEDSAVYLCASRRTVLADLGEQYFGPGTRLTVT.